This section outlines one T cell receptor (beta chain) sequence together with its context. In this sample, this clonotype turned up a few times. It lacks a known antigen. It has no much larger one-base neighbor in the sample; base qualities were not kept. The CDR3 has 15 amino acids, counting the end cysteine and phenylalanine. Left in the record is the CDR3 DNA by itself, 45 bases read in frame from the first base. The CDR1 and CDR2 encoded by the germline V gene are MNHNS and SASEGT. Clipping removes 2 bases from V and 6 bases from J, with 7 as the unmatched junction base count. What the treatment or condition label conveys for this sample: roughly 10-day PBMC culture with coronavirus spike peptide pools or control peptides (ViraFEST assay). The ViraFEST assay, used in the study, expanded antigen-specific T cells with peptide pools and then identified the expanded clonotypes through TCR sequencing. Positive SARS-CoV-2 PCR tests in the convalescent patients dated from March to December 2020, before Alpha, Beta and Delta variants emerged in the United States. Each well held roughly 2 million PBMCs cultured in IMDM containing around 5.1% human AB serum and around 10 IU/ml IL-2, with roughly 9.2 ug/ml peptide pools added. On days 3 and 7, half of the culture medium was replaced with fresh IL-2-containing medium. After 9 to 11 days of culture, CD4+ T cells were isolated by negative selection with the EasySep CD4+ T cell isolation kit. Ficoll-Paque Plus gradient centrifugation was used to isolate PBMCs from whole blood, and the isolated PBMCs were then either used fresh or cryopreserved at -140C. In general, triplicate wells were set up for every culture condition.

The sample belongs to a study of vaccination and CD4 T cells after COVID-19 (dated by TCRdb to the early 2020s). Describing the broader study: Every convalescent patient had a positive nasal swab PCR test for SARS-CoV-2, with mild disease in 8 to 10 patients and severe disease in one. The convalescent cohort included six males and four females, with two Hispanic individuals, seven Caucasians, two Asians and one multiracial person. Participants got two doses of the Pfizer-BioNTech BNT162b2 vaccine (n=8) or two doses of the Moderna mRNA-1273 vaccine (n=2). Post-COVID blood samples were collected from convalescent patients a median of approximately 100 days after diagnosis, with a range of roughly 30 to 161 days. Post-vaccine blood samples were obtained a median of approximately 74 days after the second vaccine dose, with a range of about 12 to 241 days. The cultures were stimulated with overlapping spike peptide pools from SARS-CoV-2 and from the common cold coronaviruses HCoV-NL63, HCoV-OC43 and HCoV-229E. Control cultures used a CEFX viral epitope pool as positive control, an HIV-1 Nef peptide pool as negative control, or no peptide. In approximately eleven COVID-19 convalescent patients and a few infection-naive healthy vaccine recipients, the spike-specific CD4+ TCR repertoire before mRNA vaccination was compared with the repertoire after mRNA vaccination. The paper's findings and limits, for the study overall: In convalescent patients, a median about 86% of post-vaccine SARS-CoV-2-reactive clones were detected only after vaccination, suggesting vaccine-specific priming. Of the vaccine-specific clones found in convalescent patients, nearly all (304 of 307) were mono-reactive for SARS-CoV-2 spike instead of being cross-reactive with common cold coronaviruses. Although the median number of SARS-CoV-2-reactive clonotypes went up from 20 to 25 after infection to more than 30 after vaccination, the increase was not significant. The study included relatively few convalescent patients and did not analyze early timepoints after natural infection.

The protocol used for the library was PCR. DNA from cultured CD4+ T cells underwent TCR sequencing with the Oncomine TCR Beta short-read assay at the Johns Hopkins FTIC core. The QIAamp micro DNA kit was used to extract genomic DNA from the cultured CD4+ T cells. Oncomine TCR Beta libraries from cultured CD4+ T cells were pooled with unique dual indexes and sequenced on an Illumina iSeq 100. The original pipeline was this. Non-productive sequences were removed, and CDR3s that did not start with C, did not end with F or W, or were shorter than 7 amino acids were discarded. The MANAFEST web application was used to identify antigen-specific clonotypes by comparing peptide-stimulated wells against reference wells and other culture wells. Positive clones required FDR below 0.05, an odds ratio above 5, and productive frequency above 0.1% in at least two of three replicate wells. A clonotype was classed as cross-reactive if the clonotype showed significant expansion both in SARS-CoV-2 spike wells and in at least one common cold coronavirus spike condition. Using R version 3.6.1, CDR3 homology was evaluated through Levenshtein distances (stringdist) along with unrooted phylogenetic trees (ape). TCRdb cleaned the public reads at Q25 with fastp, built clones with MiXCR and kept in-frame beta chains. Entries that share a CDR3 protein sequence are merged under the most common genes and DNA. TCRdb, rather than the study authors, made the V and J calls. This sample is represented by 11,000 to 15,000 distinct CDR3 sequences; roughly 50% of them were singletons. The ten largest clonotypes hold roughly 7.8% of the sample.

This receptor chain uses TRBV6-1 and TRBJ1-2, with TRBD1 identical over 9 junction bases. Specimen: CD4+ T cells from blood, cultured in vitro. The source of this sequence is a human donor who had recovered from COVID-19. The DNA is as follows: TGTGCCAGCAGTGAACCGGGACAGGGAAGTAATGGCTACACCTTC. Translation gives CASSEPGQGSNGYTF.